This TCR beta chain was profiled in a study of T cell repertoires in cytomegalovirus infection. The overall study: Evidence of both CMV infection and a matching HLA type came from public TCR beta signatures.

TCRdb recomputed calls from the reads with MiXCR, one row per CDR3 protein. The table records hundreds of thousands of distinct CDR3 sequences, 15% to 20% of them present only once. Germline V lookup: CDR1 MNHNS, CDR2 SASEGT. Between the trimmed V and J ends, which lost 4 bases and 1 base, there was a span of 14 bases. This CDR3 is 17 amino acids long. Material: PBMCs. The origin of this receptor is a human donor in good health (CMV status not recorded). Some clones in this sample may be carry-over from other donors' samples. The chain uses TRBV6-1 and TRBJ2-6; a weak D match, TRBD1 (6 bases). As DNA, the CDR3 is TGTGCCAGCAGTGTTGCCTCCGGGACATCTGGGGCCAACGTCCTGACTTTC. This encodes CASSVASGTSGANVLTF.